The 21 T cell receptor beta chains reported below all come from one sample, sequenced in a study of vaccination effects on CD4 cells after COVID-19. What these receptors recognize is not known. Generated by immunoSEQ multiplex PCR, the TCRdb table keeps only in-frame clones and is missing some. The table lists more than 35,000 clones, around 76% of them singletons. A 10-day culture period preceded the isolation of CD4+ T cells. The material sequenced was CD4+ T cells from PBMCs cultured without peptide, taken before COVID-19 vaccination. The origin of the receptors is a human donor who received a COVID-19 vaccine.

The V call is TRBV29-1, the J call TRBJ2-4; D is uncertain. CDR3 size: 15 residues. V lost 2 bases and J 3 bases, leaving 14 bases between the germline ends. CDR1 is SQVTM, CDR2 ANQGSEA, per germline. CDR3 region: CSVEKSRPGKNIQYF. The CDR3 coding sequence is TGCAGCGTTGAAAAAAGCAGGCCCGGCAAAAACATTCAGTACTTC.

The J gene is TRBJ1-5, the V gene TRBV6-5, with D possibly being TRBD1 (5 bases). Trimming removed 2 bases from V and 5 bases from J, with 10 bases in between. CDR3 size: 14 residues. Germline values: CDR1 MNHEY, CDR2 SVGAGI. In nucleotides, the CDR3 is TGTGCCAGCAGTTACACCGGGACGGATCAGCCCCAGCATTTT. As protein: CASSYTGTDQPQHF.

V usage is TRBV3-1 (or the pseudogene TRBV3-2) and J usage is TRBJ1-1; 9 nucleotides match TRBD1. Germline V lookup: CDR1 LGHDT, CDR2 YNNKEL (reference sequence). The CDR3 covers 14 residues. The V gene end was trimmed by 3 bases and the J gene end by 8 bases; junction bases not matched to a gene: 7. This chain's CDR3 is CASSHRAGTGEAFF. For the CDR3, the DNA is TGTGCCAGCAGCCACCGAGCCGGGACAGGGGAAGCTTTCTTT.

This clone was picked up one time. This chain uses TRBV27 with TRBJ2-1; 11 bases fit TRBD2. With 6 bases clipped from V and 10 bases from J, the junction kept 11 bases outside the gene matches. The CDR3 is made up of 15 amino acids. The germline V gene has CDR1 MNHEY and CDR2 SMNVEV (reference sequence). CDR3 DNA sequence: TGTGCCAGCAGATGGCTAGCGGGGGGCAACGGGGAGCAGTTCTTC. It is translated as CASRWLAGGNGEQFF.

This clone was seen just once. The J gene is TRBJ2-3, the V gene TRBV19, with TRBD1 as a possible D gene (5 bases). Germline CDR1 is LNHDA and CDR2 is SQIVND (reference sequence). Between the trimmed V and J ends, which lost 7 bases and 5 bases, there was a span of 13 bases. The CDR3 has 13 amino acids. CDR3 loop: CASMRTRQDTQYF. In DNA, the CDR3 is TGTGCCAGTATGCGGACACGTCAAGATACGCAGTATTTT.

The rearrangement joins TRBV28 to TRBJ1-2; possible D gene TRBD1, 6 bases. Trimming pared 9 bases from V and 2 bases from J, leaving 13 bases between. This CDR3 has 13 residues. Germline CDR1 and CDR2: MDHEN and SYDVKM. CDR3 nucleotide sequence: TGTGCCAGTCAACTTACAGGGAACTATGGCTACACCTTC. Residues: CASQLTGNYGYTF.

This sequence joins TRBV2 and TRBJ1-2; D is undetermined. This CDR3 has 11 amino acids. V was clipped by 3 bases and J by 7 bases, with 6 bases between them. Germline CDR1 reads SNHLY; CDR2 reads FYNNEI. CDR3 region: CASSDAIGYTF. CDR3 sequence (DNA): TGTGCCAGCAGTGATGCCATTGGCTACACCTTC.

The rearrangement links TRBV9 to TRBJ1-2; 11 nucleotides align to TRBD1. This CDR3 contains 13 residues. The junction had 3 bases not matched to a gene; V was cut back by 4 bases and J by 7 bases. From germline, CDR1 is SGDLS and CDR2 YYNGEE. CDR3 nucleotides: TGTGCCAGCAGCCCGGGACAGGGGGGTGGCTACACCTTC. Encoded protein: CASSPGQGGGYTF.

The chain employs TRBV7-2 and TRBJ1-1; D is unresolved. The CDR3 extends over 15 amino acids. CDR1 is SGHTA and CDR2 is FQGNSA in the germline V gene. Trimming cost V 5 bases and J 0 bases, with 13 bases left between them. Here the CDR3 DNA reads TGTGCCAGCAGCCCGGCGGGTAGGGTGAACACTGAAGCTTTCTTT. It yields the protein CASSPAGRVNTEAFF.

The chain carries TRBV19 and TRBJ1-2, with 10 bases identical to TRBD1. The germline V gene has CDR1 LNHDA and CDR2 SQIVND (reference sequence). The CDR3 runs to 14 residues. V trimming: 5 bases; J trimming: 7 bases; junction bases outside the gene matches: 7. The CDR3 DNA reads as TGTGCCAGTAGTTTACGGACAGGGGGATTTGGCTACACCTTC. Translation gives CASSLRTGGFGYTF.

This sequence joins TRBV11-2 and TRBJ1-2, with D maybe TRBD1 (6 bases). The CDR3 extends over 15 amino acids. Germline assignment: CDR1 SGHAT and CDR2 FQNNGV. The V and J ends lost 4 bases and 8 bases respectively, with 20 bases between them. The CDR3 loop reads CASSSAGRDNKGYTF. DNA of the CDR3: TGTGCCAGCAGCTCAGCCGGAAGGGACAATAAGGGCTACACCTTC.

V usage is TRBV12-3 or TRBV12-4 and J usage is TRBJ1-5; 9 nucleotides match TRBD1. This CDR3 is 13 amino acids long. The V and J ends lost 6 bases and 6 bases, in that order; junction bases with no gene match: 3. This chain's CDR3 is CASRGQGGQPQHF. In DNA form, the CDR3 reads TGTGCCAGCAGGGGACAGGGAGGTCAGCCCCAGCATTTT.

The chain recombines TRBV12-5 with TRBJ2-3; no definite D call. Germline lookup yields CDR1 LGHNT and CDR2 FRNRAP. The CDR3 consists of 14 residues. The V end was cut by 4 bases, the J end by 4 bases, with 12 bases between. This CDR3 is CASGSRPPPDTQYF. The CDR3 nucleotides are TGTGCTAGTGGTTCCCGACCCCCTCCAGATACGCAGTATTTT.

The chain uses TRBV30 and TRBJ2-1; 7 nucleotides agree with TRBD1. This CDR3 has 14 residues. The germline CDR1 and CDR2 sequences are GTSNPN and SVGIG (reference sequence). Trimming took 4 bases from V and 3 from J; bases not matched to a gene: 6. The CDR3 bases are TGTGCCTGGACCCGACAGGGCGGCTACAATGAGCAGTTCTTC. Translation gives CAWTRQGGYNEQFF. Using reference TRBV30 and TRBJ2-1 for the parts outside the CDR3, the full variable domain is SQTIHQWPATLVQPVGSPLSLECTVEGTSNPNLYWYRQAAGRGLQLLFYSVGIGQISSEVPQNLSASRPQDRQFILSSKKLLLSDSGFYLCAWTRQGGYNEQFFGPGTRLTVL.

This clone was counted only a few times. The V gene is TRBV28, the J gene TRBJ2-5, with D possibly matching TRBD1 (5 bases). The CDR3 consists of 14 residues. Trimming took 1 base from V and 6 from J, leaving 12 bases between them. The germline gives CDR1 MDHEN, CDR2 SYDVKM. CDR3 sequence: CASSLLGRAKTQYF. The CDR3 DNA reads as TGTGCCAGCAGTTTATTGGGCAGGGCGAAGACCCAGTACTTC. The full variable domain, its missing parts supplied by reference TRBV28 and TRBJ2-5, is DVKVTQSSRYLVKRTGEKVFLECVQDMDHENMFWYRQDPGLGLRLIYFSYDVKMKEKGDIPEGYSVSREKKERFSLILESASTNQTSMYLCASSLLGRAKTQYFGPGTRLLVL.

The CDR3: CASSSLPRGGSTSTDTQYF. The CDR3 DNA reads as TGTGCCAGCAGTTCCCTACCTAGGGGGGGCTCGACCAGCACAGATACGCAGTATTTT. This chain joins TRBV28 and TRBJ2-3, with a tentative D call TRBD2 (7 bases). Per the germline V gene, CDR1 is MDHEN and CDR2 is SYDVKM. Trimming took 4 bases from V and 0 from J, leaving 23 bases between them. The CDR3 has 19 residues.

In DNA form, the CDR3 reads TGTGCCAGCAAGTTGATCGAGACCCAGTACTTC. This sequence encodes CASKLIETQYF. This chain joins TRBV2 and TRBJ2-5; no reliable D call. The V end lost 7 bases, the J end lost 5 bases, and 8 bases lay between the germline ends. Germline V gives CDR1 SNHLY, CDR2 FYNNEI. CDR3 size: 11 residues.

The chain links TRBV9 to TRBJ2-2, with D perhaps assigned TRBD1 or TRBD2 (6 bases each). The germline V and J ends were trimmed by 5 bases and 0 bases, with 11 bases remaining between them. CDR3 length: 15 amino acids. Germline CDR1 SGDLS, CDR2 YYNGEE. The CDR3 reads CASREGGANTGELFF. In DNA form, the CDR3 reads TGTGCCAGCAGGGAGGGGGGCGCGAACACCGGGGAGCTGTTTTTT.

The chain employs TRBV18 and TRBJ2-7; D is ambiguous. V lost 6 bases to trimming and J lost 5 bases, with 14 bases between them. The CDR3 loop spans 13 amino acids. The germline V gene has CDR1 KGHSH and CDR2 LQKENI. Here the CDR3 reads CASSPRMFDEQYV. DNA of the CDR3: TGTGCCAGCTCGCCAAGGATGTTCGACGAGCAGTACGTC.

This chain connects TRBV5-4 to TRBJ2-2; TRBD1 aligns across 9 bases. The germline gives CDR1 SGHNT, CDR2 YYREEE (reference sequence). The CDR3 extends over 16 amino acids. With V trimmed by 5 bases and J by 4 bases, 9 bases remained unmatched. The CDR3: CASSRDRVGTTGELFF. The CDR3 region has the DNA TGTGCCAGCAGTCGGGACAGGGTTGGGACCACCGGGGAGCTGTTTTTT. Full variable domain (remainder filled in from reference TRBV5-4 and TRBJ2-2): ETGVTQSPTHLIKTRGQQVTLRCSSQSGHNTVSWYQQALGQGPQFIFQYYREEENGRGNFPPRFSGLQFPNYSSELNVNALELDDSALYLCASSRDRVGTTGELFFGEGSRLTVL.

This chain joins TRBV29-1 and TRBJ1-2; maybe TRBD1 (6 bases). The V end lost 8 bases, the J end lost 0 bases, and 13 bases lay between the germline ends. The germline CDR1 and CDR2 sequences are SQVTM and ANQGSEA. The CDR3 length is 13 residues. For the CDR3, the DNA is TGCAGCATAACGGACAGACCTAACTATGGCTACACCTTC. It translates to CSITDRPNYGYTF.